Listed below are T cell receptor beta chains from one sample, sequenced in a study of technical replicates of blood from several donors. The protocol was immunoSEQ multiplex PCR, while the TCRdb copy is restricted to in-frame clones and leaves out a portion. The sample has about 14,000 clones, 80% seen once. The sequenced sample consisted of PBMCs. These receptors all come from a human donor in good health. CDR3s include the opening cysteine and the closing phenylalanine or tryptophan. D genes are given only for firm matches. The size of a clone is reported for some rows only, either as once, few or many, or as a class for expanded clones.

clone_size | d_call | j_call | v_call | cdr3_aa | cdr3_nt
- | - | TRBJ2-1 | TRBV4-1 | CASSQEGSGVYNEQFF | TGCGCCAGCAGCCAAGAGGGTAGCGGAGTCTACAATGAGCAGTTCTTC
- | TRBD2 | TRBJ2-1 | TRBV5-1 | CASSLAGTSGVSYNEQFF | TGCGCCAGCAGCTTGGCCGGGACTAGCGGGGTCTCCTACAATGAGCAGTTCTTC
- | - | TRBJ1-2 | TRBV5-1 | CASRQTGRDYGYTF | TGCGCCAGCAGACAAACAGGGAGGGACTATGGCTACACCTTC
- | TRBD1 | TRBJ2-1 | TRBV6-5 | CASSTGQGAQGEQFF | TGTGCCAGCAGCACGGGACAGGGGGCGCAGGGCGAGCAGTTCTTC
- | - | TRBJ2-3 | TRBV27 | CASSHSRISLADTQYF | TGTGCCAGCAGTCACTCTAGGATTTCCTTGGCAGATACGCAGTATTTT
once | - | TRBJ1-3 | TRBV5-1 | CASSLASPGNTIYF | TGCGCCAGCAGCTTGGCTAGCCCTGGAAACACCATATATTTT
- | TRBD1 | TRBJ2-2 | TRBV30 | CAWRVGTGYTGELFF | TGTGCCTGGAGAGTAGGGACAGGGTACACCGGGGAGCTGTTTTTT
- | TRBD2 | TRBJ2-1 | TRBV7-3 | CASSLGLADNEQFF | TGTGCCAGCAGCTTAGGACTAGCGGACAATGAGCAGTTCTTC
- | - | TRBJ1-1 | TRBV6-1 | CASSLTPSVNTEAFF | TGTGCCAGCAGCTTAACACCCTCAGTTAACACTGAAGCTTTCTTT
- | TRBD2 | TRBJ2-3 | TRBV10-3 | CAMASGSGSADTQYF | TGTGCCATGGCGAGCGGGAGTGGTTCGGCAGATACGCAGTATTTT
- | - | TRBJ1-1 | TRBV11-2 | CASSLTGVYGEAFF | TGTGCCAGCAGCTTAACCGGGGTTTACGGTGAAGCTTTCTTT
- | - | TRBJ1-5 | TRBV27 | CASSLGLSNQPQHF | TGTGCCAGCAGCCTGGGCTTAAGCAATCAGCCCCAGCATTTT
few | - | TRBJ2-2 | TRBV7-2 | CASSSLGGVNTGELFF | TGTGCCAGCAGCTCCCTAGGGGGGGTGAACACCGGGGAGCTGTTTTTT
- | - | TRBJ2-1 | TRBV4-1 | CASSQDPRSVTYNEQFF | TGCGCCAGCAGCCAAGACCCCAGGTCAGTGACCTACAATGAGCAGTTCTTC
- | - | TRBJ2-3 | TRBV9 | CASSVFGGISTDTQYF | TGTGCCAGCAGCGTATTCGGCGGGATTAGCACAGATACGCAGTATTTT
few | TRBD2 | TRBJ2-7 | TRBV5-4 | CASSPGTSAAYEQYF | TGTGCCAGCAGCCCGGGGACTAGCGCAGCCTACGAGCAGTACTTC
once | - | TRBJ1-2 | TRBV6-5 | CASSYSRGMAYGYTF | TGTGCCAGCAGTTACTCCAGGGGAATGGCCTATGGCTACACCTTC
- | TRBD2 | TRBJ2-5 | TRBV27 | CASSLGTSGVRETQYF | TGTGCCAGCAGTTTGGGGACTAGCGGAGTCCGGGAGACCCAGTACTTC
- | TRBD1 | TRBJ2-7 | TRBV6-5 | CASRKRGDRGYEQYF | TGTGCCAGCCGCAAACGGGGGGACAGGGGGTACGAGCAGTACTTC
- | - | TRBJ2-6 | TRBV5-1 | CASSLGYQGRRSGANVLTF | TGCGCCAGCAGCTTGGGATACCAGGGGAGACGCTCTGGGGCCAACGTCCTGACTTTC
once | TRBD2 | TRBJ2-5 | TRBV5-6 | CASSYGGVNQETQYF | TGTGCCAGCAGCTACGGGGGGGTAAACCAAGAGACCCAGTACTTC
- | TRBD2 | TRBJ2-7 | TRBV5-1 | CASSLGGSWDEQYF | TGCGCCAGCAGCTTGGGCGGGAGTTGGGACGAGCAGTACTTC
- | TRBD2 | TRBJ2-1 | TRBV6-1 | CASSLGGTPYNEQFF | TGTGCCAGCAGTCTGGGGGGGACTCCTTACAATGAGCAGTTCTTC
- | - | TRBJ1-5 | TRBV19 | CASNRVNQPQHF | TGTGCCAGTAACAGGGTCAATCAGCCCCAGCATTTT
- | TRBD2 | TRBJ2-7 | TRBV29-1 | CSGWMSASGSYEQYF | TGCAGCGGATGGATGTCGGCTAGCGGGAGTTACGAGCAGTACTTC
- | TRBD1 | TRBJ1-2 | TRBV2 | CASSEGTGYGYTF | TGTGCCAGCAGTGAGGGGACAGGCTATGGCTACACCTTC
- | TRBD2 | TRBJ2-7 | TRBV30 | CAWSGSSGRTGSYEQYF | TGTGCCTGGAGTGGGAGTAGCGGGAGAACGGGCTCCTACGAGCAGTACTTC
- | - | TRBJ1-4 | TRBV21-1 | CASSTDRVGDEKLFF | TGTGCCAGCAGCACCGACAGGGTAGGAGATGAAAAACTGTTTTTT
- | TRBD2 | TRBJ2-1 | TRBV11-3 | CASSRGLAGANEQFF | TGTGCCAGCAGCCGAGGACTAGCGGGAGCTAATGAGCAGTTCTTC
- | TRBD1 | TRBJ2-6 | TRBV7-6 | CASSRPPTGGKVSGANVLTF | TGTGCCAGCAGCCGCCCACCTACAGGGGGCAAGGTCTCTGGGGCCAACGTCCTGACTTTC
- | TRBD1 | TRBJ1-2 | TRBV6-1 | CASSEVGTGEFGYTF | TGTGCCAGCAGTGAAGTCGGGACAGGGGAATTCGGCTACACCTTC
- | TRBD1 | TRBJ1-5 | TRBV7-8 | CASSLLRDRGTSNQPQHF | TGTGCCAGCAGCTTACTCCGGGACAGGGGAACTAGCAATCAGCCCCAGCATTTT
- | - | TRBJ1-4 | TRBV5-1 | CASSLEARGKLFF | TGCGCCAGCAGCTTGGAAGCCAGGGGAAAACTGTTTTTT
- | TRBD2 | TRBJ2-3 | TRBV5-1 | CASSFGLAGGTDTQYF | TGCGCCAGCAGCTTCGGACTAGCGGGGGGCACAGATACGCAGTATTTT
- | - | TRBJ1-4 | TRBV7-9 | CASSYNRDLNEKLFF | TGTGCCAGCAGCTATAACAGGGATCTTAATGAAAAACTGTTTTTT
- | TRBD2 | TRBJ2-6 | TRBV5-1 | CASSLAPGGHFSGANVLTF | TGCGCCAGCAGCTTGGCCCCGGGGGGGCACTTCTCTGGGGCCAACGTCCTGACTTTC
- | TRBD1 | TRBJ2-4 | TRBV7-9 | CASSLVAGTGGKNIQYF | TGTGCCAGCAGCTTAGTTGCGGGGACAGGGGGTAAAAACATTCAGTACTTC
- | TRBD1 | TRBJ2-7 | TRBV6-1 | CASSEGTGRREQYF | TGTGCCAGCAGTGAAGGGACAGGGAGGCGCGAGCAGTACTTC
few | TRBD1 | TRBJ2-7 | TRBV28 | CASSLLYARGKQTYEQYF | TGTGCCAGCAGCCTTCTCTATGCCAGGGGGAAACAAACCTACGAGCAGTACTTC
- | TRBD2 | TRBJ2-3 | TRBV30 | CAWRSGRPFGDTQYF | TGTGCCTGGAGGAGCGGGAGGCCTTTTGGAGATACGCAGTATTTT
- | TRBD2 | TRBJ2-5 | TRBV6-1 | CASSETTSGKWETQYF | TGTGCCAGCAGTGAGACGACTAGCGGAAAATGGGAGACCCAGTACTTC
few | TRBD1 | TRBJ2-7 | TRBV4-2 | CASSQRQGESYEQYF | TGTGCCAGCAGCCAACGACAGGGGGAGTCCTACGAGCAGTACTTC
- | TRBD1 | TRBJ2-2 | TRBV5-1 | CASSPGQSYTGELFF | TGCGCCAGCAGCCCGGGACAGAGCTACACCGGGGAGCTGTTTTTT
- | TRBD2 | TRBJ2-5 | TRBV27 | CASRRLAGEETQYF | TGTGCCAGCAGGCGACTAGCGGGAGAAGAGACCCAGTACTTC
- | TRBD1 | TRBJ1-6 | TRBV30 | CAGRQGPSPLHF | TGTGCCGGGCGACAGGGTCCCTCACCCCTCCACTTT
few | - | TRBJ2-2 | TRBV21-1 | CASSKESRLAGDFRTGELFF | TGTGCCAGCAGCAAAGAAAGCCGACTAGCGGGAGATTTTCGTACCGGGGAGCTGTTTTTT
once | - | TRBJ2-1 | TRBV19 | CASSGYGNEQFF | TGTGCCAGCAGTGGTTACGGCAATGAGCAGTTCTTC
- | - | TRBJ2-7 | TRBV21-1 | CAGEQGEYEQYF | TGTGCCGGTGAACAGGGGGAATACGAGCAGTACTTC
- | - | TRBJ2-4 | TRBV28 | CASSLEFADRMDKNIQYF | TGTGCCAGCAGTTTAGAGTTCGCTGACAGGATGGACAAAAACATTCAGTACTTC
- | TRBD1 | TRBJ2-2 | TRBV7-6 | CASSPGQGANTGELFF | TGTGCCAGCAGCCCCGGACAGGGTGCGAACACCGGGGAGCTGTTTTTT
- | TRBD2 | TRBJ2-7 | TRBV10-3 | CAVNDPGEAGVTDEQYF | TGTGCCGTCAACGACCCGGGGGAAGCGGGAGTAACGGACGAGCAGTACTTC
few | TRBD1 | TRBJ2-7 | TRBV7-4 | CASSSTGTESIYEQYF | TGTGCCAGCAGCTCTACAGGGACAGAGTCGATTTACGAGCAGTACTTC
- | - | TRBJ2-5 | TRBV5-1 | CASSLPRVETQYF | TGCGCCAGCAGCTTACCCAGGGTGGAGACCCAGTACTTC